This is a list of T cell receptor beta chains from one sample in a study of blood T cells in healthy people across ages. Via MiXCR, TCRdb re-called the 5' RACE reads, giving one row per CDR3 protein. The sample shows some 1.5 million distinct CDR3 sequences, 28% of them seen only once. What was sequenced was blood. The receptors were gathered from a woman in her twenties or thirties in good health. The CDR3 runs from the conserved cysteine through the conserved F or W. Each record gives: V gene, D gene, clone size, J gene, CDR3 protein, CDR3 DNA. D genes are given only for firm matches. A clone size is listed for some rows: how often the clone was seen (once, few, many), or a class if it is expanded.

>TRBV7-2|.|many|TRBJ1-4
CASSPGTDLYEKLFF
TGTGCCAGCAGCCCCGGGACTGACTTGTATGAAAAACTGTTTTTT
>TRBV7-2|TRBD2|few|TRBJ2-5
CASSLSLAGVRETQYF
TGTGCCAGCAGCTTATCTCTAGCGGGAGTTAGGGAGACCCAGTACTTC
>TRBV20-1|TRBD1|.|TRBJ1-2
CSTDADRGRTYGYTF
TGCAGCACAGATGCGGACAGGGGGCGAACCTATGGCTACACCTTC
>TRBV3-1|.|.|TRBJ1-2
CASSQDEGQSYGYTF
TGTGCCAGCAGCCAAGATGAAGGACAGTCTTATGGCTACACCTTC
>TRBV5-4|TRBD2|few|TRBJ2-1
CASSFSGGSGGAEEQFF
TGTGCCAGCAGCTTCTCCGGAGGTAGCGGGGGGGCCGAGGAGCAGTTCTTC
>TRBV29-1|.|few|TRBJ1-2
CSVEEPWVSDGYTF
TGCAGCGTTGAAGAACCTTGGGTATCTGATGGCTACACCTTC
>TRBV7-9|.|few|TRBJ1-1
CASSFFRERTEAFF
TGTGCCAGCAGCTTTTTCAGGGAACGGACCGAAGCTTTCTTT
>TRBV7-2|TRBD1|many|TRBJ1-1
CASSPGGGLTEAFF
TGTGCCAGCAGCCCTGGAGGGGGCTTGACTGAAGCTTTCTTT
>TRBV4-3|.|many|TRBJ1-1
CASSQGMGRMNTEAFF
TGCGCCAGCAGCCAAGGAATGGGTCGGATGAACACTGAAGCTTTCTTT
>TRBV5-1|.|many|TRBJ1-1
CASSLRGGGTEAFF
TGTGCCAGCAGTTTAAGGGGGGGTGGCACTGAAGCTTTCTTT
>TRBV7-2|.|few|TRBJ1-2
CASDPFANYGYTF
TGTGCCAGCGACCCATTTGCTAACTATGGCTACACCTTC
>TRBV29-1|.|.|TRBJ2-7
CSVVRSYEQYF
TGCAGCGTTGTACGATCCTACGAGCAGTACTTC
>TRBV3-1|TRBD2|many|TRBJ2-3
CASSHRGASGGGDTQYF
TGTGCCAGCAGCCATCGGGGGGCTAGCGGGGGGGGAGATACGCAGTATTTT
>TRBV12-3/TRBV12-4|.|many|TRBJ2-7
CASSWGARYEQYF
TGTGCCAGCAGTTGGGGGGCCAGGTACGAGCAGTACTTC
>TRBV7-2|TRBD2|few|TRBJ2-5
CASSFRAHRRGGLETQYF
TGTGCCAGCAGCTTCCGGGCCCACCGGCGGGGGGGGTTGGAGACCCAGTACTTC
>TRBV6-2/TRBV6-3|TRBD1|.|TRBJ2-7
CASSPETGYEQYF
TGTGCCAGCAGTCCAGAGACAGGGTACGAGCAGTACTTC
>TRBV9|.|few|TRBJ2-7
CASSATGMSAEQYF
TGTGCCAGCAGCGCTACCGGGATGTCTGCCGAGCAGTACTTC
>TRBV30|.|many|TRBJ2-4
CAWSAAITKNIQYF
TGTGCCTGGAGCGCTGCTATTACCAAAAACATTCAGTACTTC
>TRBV3-1|.|.|TRBJ1-4
CASSQETEAGKLFF
TGTGCCAGCAGCCAAGAGACGGAAGCGGGAAAACTGTTTTTT
>TRBV5-1|.|.|TRBJ2-2
CASSLTAATGELFF
TGCGCCAGCAGCTTGACGGCGGCCACCGGGGAGCTGTTTTTT
>TRBV2|.|.|TRBJ2-7
CASRNRDPYEQYF
TGTGCCAGCAGGAACAGGGACCCCTACGAGCAGTACTTC
>TRBV14|TRBD2|.|TRBJ2-7
CASSNQGLAVVEQYF
TGTGCCAGCAGCAACCAGGGACTAGCGGTGGTCGAGCAGTACTTC
>TRBV6-5|.|few|TRBJ1-2
CASSYDRAGYGYTF
TGTGCCAGCAGTTACGATAGGGCTGGCTATGGCTACACCTTC
>TRBV19|.|.|TRBJ2-4
CASRIDRGAKNIQYF
TGTGCCAGTAGGATCGACCGGGGAGCCAAAAACATTCAGTACTTC
>TRBV27|TRBD2|few|TRBJ2-7
CASSSGVAGGNEQYF
TGTGCCAGCAGCTCGGGGGTAGCGGGAGGGAACGAGCAGTACTTC
>TRBV9|TRBD1|few|TRBJ1-2
CASRGTENYGYTF
TGTGCCAGCAGGGGGACAGAGAACTATGGCTACACCTTC
>TRBV30|.|.|TRBJ2-1
CAWSVRGDEQFF
TGTGCCTGGAGTGTGAGGGGGGATGAGCAGTTCTTC
>TRBV7-2|.|few|TRBJ2-1
CASSPSWIDEQFF
TGTGCCAGCAGCCCTAGTTGGATTGATGAGCAGTTCTTC
>TRBV9|TRBD2|.|TRBJ2-5
CAGSQVSSGGPRETQYF
TGTGCCGGCAGCCAGGTGTCTAGCGGGGGGCCCCGCGAGACCCAGTACTTC
>TRBV25-1|.|few|TRBJ1-1
CASRYGQGEAFF
TGTGCCAGCAGATATGGGCAAGGTGAAGCTTTCTTT
>TRBV20-1|.|few|TRBJ2-2
CSAFSGTDTGELFF
TGCAGTGCCTTTTCCGGGACTGACACCGGGGAGCTGTTTTTT
>TRBV7-7|.|.|TRBJ2-1
CASSLGRPSSPQNEQFF
TGTGCCAGCAGCTTAGGGCGGCCGTCCTCCCCGCAAAATGAGCAGTTCTTC
>TRBV20-1|.|.|TRBJ2-7
CSAGGGIYEQYF
TGCAGTGCCGGTGGGGGAATATACGAGCAGTACTTC
>TRBV18|.|few|TRBJ1-6
CASSPSEIAGAPLHF
TGTGCCAGCTCACCCTCAGAGATAGCCGGGGCGCCCCTCCACTTT
>TRBV3-1|TRBD2|few|TRBJ2-1
CASSQVGGLAGEINEQFF
TGTGCCAGCAGCCAAGTCGGGGGACTAGCGGGGGAGATCAATGAGCAGTTCTTC
>TRBV10-1|.|.|TRBJ2-7
CASSEGNTYEQYF
TGCGCCAGCAGTGAGGGTAATACCTACGAGCAGTACTTC
>TRBV7-2|.|few|TRBJ2-7
CASSRPGPLHEQYF
TGTGCCAGCAGCCGTCCGGGACCACTTCACGAGCAGTACTTC
>TRBV28|.|.|TRBJ1-6
CASSVGPGETYNSPPHF
TGTGCCAGCAGTGTGGGACCAGGAGAAACGTATAATTCACCCCCCCACTTT
>TRBV27|.|.|TRBJ2-3
CASSLRVRVADTQYF
TGTGCCAGCAGTTTGCGTGTACGGGTCGCAGATACGCAGTATTTT
>TRBV12-3/TRBV12-4|TRBD1|many|TRBJ1-2
CASTLVGQGAWGYTF
TGTGCCAGCACCCTGGTTGGACAGGGGGCTTGGGGCTACACCTTC
>TRBV24-1|TRBD1|.|TRBJ2-3
CATSRQTGVVCTDTQYF
TGTGCCACCAGCCGGCAAACAGGGGTTGTTTGCACAGATACGCAGTATTTT
>TRBV14|TRBD1|few|TRBJ1-4
CASSQLGTGGEKLFF
TGTGCCAGCAGCCAACTCGGGACAGGGGGTGAAAAACTGTTTTTT
>TRBV5-1|.|few|TRBJ1-2
CASSRDIQYGYTF
TGCGCCAGCAGCCGTGACATTCAATATGGCTACACCTTC
>TRBV4-1|.|.|TRBJ2-7
CASSPGPPASREQYF
TGCGCCAGCAGCCCAGGGCCGCCAGCATCCAGAGAGCAGTACTTC
>TRBV20-1|.|.|TRBJ2-4
CSAKGLLQGQYF
TGCAGTGCTAAGGGACTCCTGCAAGGGCAGTACTTC
>TRBV12-5|.|.|TRBJ2-4
CASSLPTLAKNIQYF
TGTGCTAGCAGTTTGCCGACGTTAGCCAAAAACATTCAGTACTTC
>TRBV2|TRBD2|many|TRBJ2-6
CASLPGGAGANVLTF
TGTGCCAGCCTACCGGGGGGGGCTGGGGCCAACGTCCTGACTTTC
>TRBV10-3|TRBD1|few|TRBJ1-1
CAITATGGSTEAFF
TGTGCCATCACTGCGACAGGGGGAAGCACTGAAGCTTTCTTT
>TRBV7-2|.|many|TRBJ2-5
CASSHTGFPQYF
TGTGCCAGCAGCCATACAGGGTTCCCCCAGTACTTC
>TRBV14|.|.|TRBJ2-5
CASSQDRFRDSQETQYF
TGTGCCAGCAGCCAAGATAGATTCCGGGACTCTCAAGAGACCCAGTACTTC
>TRBV7-9|TRBD1|many|TRBJ1-5
CASSSLTGTGDQPQHF
TGTGCCAGCAGCTCCCTAACCGGGACAGGGGATCAGCCCCAGCATTTT
>TRBV20-1|.|.|TRBJ2-5
CSARVGRVGQETQYF
TGCAGTGCTAGAGTGGGTCGAGTGGGTCAAGAGACCCAGTACTTC
>TRBV20-1|TRBD1|.|TRBJ2-7
CSARDPGQVYEQYF
TGCAGTGCTAGAGACCCGGGACAGGTCTACGAGCAGTACTTC
>TRBV4-1|.|.|TRBJ2-7
CASSRVGTGVYNEQYF
TGCGCCAGCAGCCGCGTCGGGACTGGGGTGTACAATGAGCAGTACTTC